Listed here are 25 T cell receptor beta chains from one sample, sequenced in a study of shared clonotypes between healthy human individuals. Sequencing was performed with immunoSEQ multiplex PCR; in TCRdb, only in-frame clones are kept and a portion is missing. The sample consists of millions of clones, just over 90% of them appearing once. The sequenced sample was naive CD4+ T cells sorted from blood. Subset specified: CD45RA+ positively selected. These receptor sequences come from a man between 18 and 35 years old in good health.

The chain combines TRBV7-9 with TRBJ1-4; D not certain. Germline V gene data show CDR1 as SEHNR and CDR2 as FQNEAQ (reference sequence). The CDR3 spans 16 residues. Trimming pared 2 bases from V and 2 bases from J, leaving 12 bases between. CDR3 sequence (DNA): TGTGCCAGCAGCTTAACTCTCGCGGGGACTAATGAAAAACTGTTTTTT. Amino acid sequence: CASSLTLAGTNEKLFF.

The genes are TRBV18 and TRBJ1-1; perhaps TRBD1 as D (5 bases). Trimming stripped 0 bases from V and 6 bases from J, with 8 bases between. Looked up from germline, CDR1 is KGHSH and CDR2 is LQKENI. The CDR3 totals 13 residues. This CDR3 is CASSPPAGSEAFF. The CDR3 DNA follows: TGTGCCAGCTCACCACCGGCAGGGTCTGAAGCTTTCTTT. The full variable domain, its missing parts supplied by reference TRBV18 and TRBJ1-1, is NAGVMQNPRHLVRRRGQEARLRCSPMKGHSHVYWYRQLPEEGLKFMVYLQKENIIDESGMPKERFSAEFPKEGPSILRIQQVVRGDSAAYFCASSPPAGSEAFFGQGTRLTVV.

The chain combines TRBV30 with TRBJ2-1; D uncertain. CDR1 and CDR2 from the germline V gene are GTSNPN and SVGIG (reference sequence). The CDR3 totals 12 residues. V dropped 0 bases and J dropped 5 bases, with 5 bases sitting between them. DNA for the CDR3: TGTGCCTGGAGTGTAGGGAACAATGAGCAGTTCTTC. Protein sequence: CAWSVGNNEQFF.

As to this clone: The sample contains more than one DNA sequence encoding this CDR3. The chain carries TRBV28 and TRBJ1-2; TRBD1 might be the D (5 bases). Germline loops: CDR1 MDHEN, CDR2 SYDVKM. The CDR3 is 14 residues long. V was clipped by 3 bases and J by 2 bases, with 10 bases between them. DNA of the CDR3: TGTGCCAGCAGTTTCCCCCGGGGGAACTATGGCTACACCTTC. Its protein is CASSFPRGNYGYTF.

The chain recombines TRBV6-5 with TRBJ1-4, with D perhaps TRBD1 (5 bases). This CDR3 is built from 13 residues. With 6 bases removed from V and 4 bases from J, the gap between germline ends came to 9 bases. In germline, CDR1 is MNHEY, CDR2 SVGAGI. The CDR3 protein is CASRQGVNEKLFF. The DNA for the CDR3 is TGTGCCAGCAGGCAGGGAGTTAATGAAAAACTGTTTTTT.

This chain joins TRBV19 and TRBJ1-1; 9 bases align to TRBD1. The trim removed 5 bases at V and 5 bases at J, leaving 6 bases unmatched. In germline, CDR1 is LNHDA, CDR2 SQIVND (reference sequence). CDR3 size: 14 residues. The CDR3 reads CASSPIQGATEAFF. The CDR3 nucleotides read TGTGCCAGTAGTCCAATACAGGGGGCGACTGAAGCTTTCTTT.

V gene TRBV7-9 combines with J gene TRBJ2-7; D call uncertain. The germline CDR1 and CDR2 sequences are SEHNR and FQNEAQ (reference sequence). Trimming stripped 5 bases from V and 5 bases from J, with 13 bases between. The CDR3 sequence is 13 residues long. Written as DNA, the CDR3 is TGTGCCAGCAGCCCTAAGGATCTGGACGAGCAGTACTTC. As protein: CASSPKDLDEQYF.

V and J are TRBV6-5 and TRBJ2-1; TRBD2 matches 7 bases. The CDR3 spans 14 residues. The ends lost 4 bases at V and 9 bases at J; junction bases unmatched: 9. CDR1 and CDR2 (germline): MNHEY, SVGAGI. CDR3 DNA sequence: TGTGCCAGCAGTTCCCCGGGGGGAGGGCTTGAGCAGTTCTTC. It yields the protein CASSSPGGGLEQFF.

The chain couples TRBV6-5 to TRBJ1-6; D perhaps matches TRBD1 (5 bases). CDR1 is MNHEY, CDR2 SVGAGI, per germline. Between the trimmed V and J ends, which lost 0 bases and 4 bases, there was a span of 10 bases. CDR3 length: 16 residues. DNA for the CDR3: TGTGCCAGCAGTTACTCTTGGGGGGGTTATAATTCACCCCTCCACTTT. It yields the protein CASSYSWGGYNSPLHF.

As DNA, the CDR3 is TGTGCCAGCAGCGTGGACAGGGGGCCGGACGAGCAGTACTTC. It yields the protein CASSVDRGPDEQYF. This chain joins TRBV9 and TRBJ2-7; 11 bases are a match to TRBD1. The ends lost 2 bases at V and 5 bases at J; junction bases unmatched: 3. The CDR3 spans 14 residues. CDR1 SGDLS and CDR2 YYNGEE come from the germline V gene.

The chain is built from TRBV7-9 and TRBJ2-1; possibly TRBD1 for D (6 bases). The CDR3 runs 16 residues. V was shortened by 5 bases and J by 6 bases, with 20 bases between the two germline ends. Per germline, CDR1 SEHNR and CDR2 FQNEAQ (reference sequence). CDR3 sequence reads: CASSTGQFLVGNEQFF. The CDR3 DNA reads TGTGCCAGCAGCACAGGACAGTTTTTGGTTGGCAATGAGCAGTTCTTC.

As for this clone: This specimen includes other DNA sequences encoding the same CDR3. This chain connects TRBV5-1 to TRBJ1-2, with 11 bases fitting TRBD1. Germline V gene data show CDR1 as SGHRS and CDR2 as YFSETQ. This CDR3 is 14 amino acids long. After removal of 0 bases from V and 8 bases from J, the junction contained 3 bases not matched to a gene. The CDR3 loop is CASSLGTGGSGYTF. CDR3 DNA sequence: TGCGCCAGCAGCTTGGGGACAGGGGGCTCGGGCTACACCTTC.

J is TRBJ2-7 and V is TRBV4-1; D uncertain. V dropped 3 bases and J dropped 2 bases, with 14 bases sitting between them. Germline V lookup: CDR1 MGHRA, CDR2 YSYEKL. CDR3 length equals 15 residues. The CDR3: CASSQIPRVPYEQYF. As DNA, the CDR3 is TGCGCCAGCAGCCAGATACCTAGGGTTCCCTACGAGCAGTACTTC.

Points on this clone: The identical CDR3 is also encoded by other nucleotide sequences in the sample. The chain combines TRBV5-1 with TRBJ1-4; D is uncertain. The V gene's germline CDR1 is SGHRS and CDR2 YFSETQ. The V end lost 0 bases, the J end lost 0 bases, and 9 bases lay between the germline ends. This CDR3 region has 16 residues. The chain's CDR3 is CASSLAGTATNEKLFF. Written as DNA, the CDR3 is TGCGCCAGCAGCTTGGCCGGCACTGCAACTAATGAAAAACTGTTTTTT.

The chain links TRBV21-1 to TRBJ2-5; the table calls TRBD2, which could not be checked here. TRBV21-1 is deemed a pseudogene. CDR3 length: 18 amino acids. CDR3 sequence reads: CASSKFGLAGTTGETQYF. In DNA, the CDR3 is TGTGCCAGCAGCAAATTCGGACTAGCGGGAACGACGGGAGAGACCCAGTACTTC.

DNA for the CDR3: TGTGCCAGCGCCAGGGGGGAGAGTGGAAACACCATATATTTT. It translates to CASARGESGNTIYF. J is TRBJ1-3 and V is TRBV19; 7 bases fit TRBD1. The CDR3 totals 14 residues. Trimming cost V 9 bases and J 3 bases; bases outside gene matches: 8. Per germline, CDR1 LNHDA and CDR2 SQIVND (reference sequence).

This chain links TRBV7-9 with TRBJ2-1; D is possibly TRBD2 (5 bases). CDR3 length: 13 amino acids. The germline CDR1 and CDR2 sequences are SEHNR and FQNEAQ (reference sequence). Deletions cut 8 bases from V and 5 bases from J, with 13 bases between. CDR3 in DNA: TGTGCCAGCGGATCTACGGGGAACAATGAGCAGTTCTTC. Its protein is CASGSTGNNEQFF.

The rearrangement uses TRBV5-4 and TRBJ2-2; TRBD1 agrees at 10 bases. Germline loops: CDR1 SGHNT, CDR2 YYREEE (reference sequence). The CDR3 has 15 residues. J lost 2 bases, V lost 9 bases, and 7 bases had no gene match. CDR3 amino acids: CATQTGGANTGELFF. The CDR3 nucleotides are TGTGCCACACAGACAGGGGGCGCAAACACCGGGGAGCTGTTTTTT.

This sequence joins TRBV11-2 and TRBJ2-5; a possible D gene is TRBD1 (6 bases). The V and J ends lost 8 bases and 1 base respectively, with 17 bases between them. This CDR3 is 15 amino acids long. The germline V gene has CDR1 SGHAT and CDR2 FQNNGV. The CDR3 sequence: CASGPGQQLQETQYF. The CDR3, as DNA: TGTGCCAGCGGACCGGGACAACAACTCCAAGAGACCCAGTACTTC.

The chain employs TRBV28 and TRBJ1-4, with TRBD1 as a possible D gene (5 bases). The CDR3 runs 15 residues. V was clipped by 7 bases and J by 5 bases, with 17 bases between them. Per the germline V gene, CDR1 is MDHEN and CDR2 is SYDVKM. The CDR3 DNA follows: TGTGCCAGCACCCGTCGGGGGGGTAAAAATGAAAAACTGTTTTTT. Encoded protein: CASTRRGGKNEKLFF.

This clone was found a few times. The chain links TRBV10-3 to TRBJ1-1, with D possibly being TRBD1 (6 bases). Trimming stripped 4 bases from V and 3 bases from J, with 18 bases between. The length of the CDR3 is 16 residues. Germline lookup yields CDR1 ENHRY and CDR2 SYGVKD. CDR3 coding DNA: TGTGCCATCAGTGTACAGGGTCAACCGATGTACACTGAAGCTTTCTTT. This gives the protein CAISVQGQPMYTEAFF.

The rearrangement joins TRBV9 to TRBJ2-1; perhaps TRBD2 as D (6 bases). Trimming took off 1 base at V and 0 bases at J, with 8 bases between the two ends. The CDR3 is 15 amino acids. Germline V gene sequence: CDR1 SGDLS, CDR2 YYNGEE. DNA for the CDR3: TGTGCCAGCAGCGTAATGGACTACTCCTACAATGAGCAGTTCTTC. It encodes CASSVMDYSYNEQFF.

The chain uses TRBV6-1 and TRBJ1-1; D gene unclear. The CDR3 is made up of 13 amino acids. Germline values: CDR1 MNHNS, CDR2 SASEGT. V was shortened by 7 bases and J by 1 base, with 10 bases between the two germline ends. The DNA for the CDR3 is TGTGCCAGCAAAGGGTACCCGAACACTGAAGCTTTCTTT. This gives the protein CASKGYPNTEAFF.

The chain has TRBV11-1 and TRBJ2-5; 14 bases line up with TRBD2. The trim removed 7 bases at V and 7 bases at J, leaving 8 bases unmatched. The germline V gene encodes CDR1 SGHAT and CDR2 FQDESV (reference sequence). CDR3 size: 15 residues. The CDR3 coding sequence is TGTGCCAGCACCTATGGGACTAGCGGGGGAACGACCCAGTACTTC. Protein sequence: CASTYGTSGGTTQYF. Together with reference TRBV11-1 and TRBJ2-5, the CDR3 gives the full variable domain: EAEVAQSPRYKITEKSQAVAFWCDPISGHATLYWYRQILGQGPELLVQFQDESVVDDSQLPKDRFSAERLKGVDSTLKIQPAELGDSAMYLCASTYGTSGGTTQYFGPGTRLLVL.

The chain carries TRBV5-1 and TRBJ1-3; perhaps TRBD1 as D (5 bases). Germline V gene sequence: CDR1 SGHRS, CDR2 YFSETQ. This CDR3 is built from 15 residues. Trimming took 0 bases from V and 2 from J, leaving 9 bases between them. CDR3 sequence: CASSLGRATGNTIYF. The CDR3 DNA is TGCGCCAGCAGCTTGGGCAGGGCGACTGGAAACACCATATATTTT.